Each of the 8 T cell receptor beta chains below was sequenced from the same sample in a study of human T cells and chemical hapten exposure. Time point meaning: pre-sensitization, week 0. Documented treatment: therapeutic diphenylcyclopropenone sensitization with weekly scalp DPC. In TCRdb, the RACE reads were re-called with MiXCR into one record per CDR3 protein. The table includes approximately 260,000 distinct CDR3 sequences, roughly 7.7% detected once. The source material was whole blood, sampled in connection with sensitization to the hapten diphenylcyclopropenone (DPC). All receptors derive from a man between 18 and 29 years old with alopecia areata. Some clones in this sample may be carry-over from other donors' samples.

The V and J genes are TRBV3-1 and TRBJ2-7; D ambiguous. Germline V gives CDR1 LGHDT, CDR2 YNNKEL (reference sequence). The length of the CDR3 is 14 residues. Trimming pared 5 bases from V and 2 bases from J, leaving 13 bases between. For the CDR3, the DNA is TGTGCCAGCAGCATAACGGCGAGCACCTACGAGCAGTACTTC. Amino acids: CASSITASTYEQYF.

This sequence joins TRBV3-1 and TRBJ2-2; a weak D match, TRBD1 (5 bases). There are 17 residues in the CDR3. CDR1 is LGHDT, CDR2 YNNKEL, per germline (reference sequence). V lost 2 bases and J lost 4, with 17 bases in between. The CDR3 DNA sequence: TGTGCCAGCAGCCAACCCACAGGATTTGCTTCCACCGGGGAGCTGTTTTTT. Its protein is CASSQPTGFASTGELFF.

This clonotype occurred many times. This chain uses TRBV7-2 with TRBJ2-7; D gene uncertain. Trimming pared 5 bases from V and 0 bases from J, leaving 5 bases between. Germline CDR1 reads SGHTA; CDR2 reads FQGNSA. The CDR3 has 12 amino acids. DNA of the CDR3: TGTGCCAGCAGCCCGAGCTCCTACGAGCAGTACGTC. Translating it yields CASSPSSYEQYV.

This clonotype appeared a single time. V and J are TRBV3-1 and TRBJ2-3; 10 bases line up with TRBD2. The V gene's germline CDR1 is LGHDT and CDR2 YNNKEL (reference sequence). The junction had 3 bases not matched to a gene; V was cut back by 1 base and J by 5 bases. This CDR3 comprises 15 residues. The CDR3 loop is CASSQAASGGDTQYF. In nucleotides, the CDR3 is TGTGCCAGCAGCCAAGCGGCTAGCGGGGGAGATACGCAGTATTTT.

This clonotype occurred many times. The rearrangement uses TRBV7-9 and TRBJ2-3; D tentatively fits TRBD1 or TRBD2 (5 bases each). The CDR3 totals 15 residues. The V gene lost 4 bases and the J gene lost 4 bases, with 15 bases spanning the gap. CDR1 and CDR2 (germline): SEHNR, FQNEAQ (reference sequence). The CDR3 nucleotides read TGTGCCAGCAGCTATCCGGGGCACGGGGCAGATACGCAGTATTTT. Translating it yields CASSYPGHGADTQYF.

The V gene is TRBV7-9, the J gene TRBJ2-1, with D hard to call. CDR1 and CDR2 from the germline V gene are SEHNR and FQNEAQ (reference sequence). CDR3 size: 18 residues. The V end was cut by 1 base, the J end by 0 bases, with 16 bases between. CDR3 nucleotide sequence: TGTGCCAGCAGCTTAGGAATGACCCTCCAGTTCTCCTACAATGAGCAGTTCTTC. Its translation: CASSLGMTLQFSYNEQFF.

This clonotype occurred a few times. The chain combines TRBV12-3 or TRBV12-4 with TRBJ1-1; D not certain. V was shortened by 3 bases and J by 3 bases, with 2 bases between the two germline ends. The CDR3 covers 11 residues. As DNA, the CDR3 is TGTGCCAGCAGTTTTTACACTGAAGCTTTCTTT. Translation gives CASSFYTEAFF.

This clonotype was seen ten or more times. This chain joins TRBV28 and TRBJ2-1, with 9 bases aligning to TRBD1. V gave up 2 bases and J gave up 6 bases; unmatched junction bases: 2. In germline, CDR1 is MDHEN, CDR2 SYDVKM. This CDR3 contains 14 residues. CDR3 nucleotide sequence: TGTGCCAGCAGTTTACGGGGACAGGGCAATGAGCAGTTCTTC. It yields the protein CASSLRGQGNEQFF.